What follows is one T cell receptor beta chain and its context. Antigen specificity is unknown. This sample was taken from a study of cytomegalovirus exposure and HLA in healthy donors. Regarding the study as a whole: The classifier reportedly diagnosed cytomegalovirus status with high sensitivity and specificity. When a later analysis compared HLA-associated TCR beta chains with equally common others, the HLA-associated chains turned out to be more clonally expanded and to have lower generation probabilities. Most CMV-associated TCR beta chains appeared HLA-restricted in a later analysis.

PCR employed 60 Vbeta and 13 Jbeta primers. TCRdb keeps only in-frame clones here, not all; method: immunoSEQ multiplex PCR. The repertoire holds roughly 100,000 clones, with around 75% as singletons. The CDR3 sequence is 15 residues long. The V gene end was trimmed by 3 bases and the J gene end by 7 bases; junction bases not matched to a gene: 4. Per germline, CDR1 SGHRS and CDR2 YFSETQ. This sequence originates from a man aged 35 to 55 in good health and CMV-seronegative. The sequencing sample was made of PBMCs. The chain carries TRBV5-1 and TRBJ2-1, with 13 bases that match TRBD2. The chain's CDR3 is CASSSGTSGVNEQFF. In DNA, the CDR3 is TGCGCCAGCAGCTCCGGGACTAGCGGGGTAAATGAGCAGTTCTTC.